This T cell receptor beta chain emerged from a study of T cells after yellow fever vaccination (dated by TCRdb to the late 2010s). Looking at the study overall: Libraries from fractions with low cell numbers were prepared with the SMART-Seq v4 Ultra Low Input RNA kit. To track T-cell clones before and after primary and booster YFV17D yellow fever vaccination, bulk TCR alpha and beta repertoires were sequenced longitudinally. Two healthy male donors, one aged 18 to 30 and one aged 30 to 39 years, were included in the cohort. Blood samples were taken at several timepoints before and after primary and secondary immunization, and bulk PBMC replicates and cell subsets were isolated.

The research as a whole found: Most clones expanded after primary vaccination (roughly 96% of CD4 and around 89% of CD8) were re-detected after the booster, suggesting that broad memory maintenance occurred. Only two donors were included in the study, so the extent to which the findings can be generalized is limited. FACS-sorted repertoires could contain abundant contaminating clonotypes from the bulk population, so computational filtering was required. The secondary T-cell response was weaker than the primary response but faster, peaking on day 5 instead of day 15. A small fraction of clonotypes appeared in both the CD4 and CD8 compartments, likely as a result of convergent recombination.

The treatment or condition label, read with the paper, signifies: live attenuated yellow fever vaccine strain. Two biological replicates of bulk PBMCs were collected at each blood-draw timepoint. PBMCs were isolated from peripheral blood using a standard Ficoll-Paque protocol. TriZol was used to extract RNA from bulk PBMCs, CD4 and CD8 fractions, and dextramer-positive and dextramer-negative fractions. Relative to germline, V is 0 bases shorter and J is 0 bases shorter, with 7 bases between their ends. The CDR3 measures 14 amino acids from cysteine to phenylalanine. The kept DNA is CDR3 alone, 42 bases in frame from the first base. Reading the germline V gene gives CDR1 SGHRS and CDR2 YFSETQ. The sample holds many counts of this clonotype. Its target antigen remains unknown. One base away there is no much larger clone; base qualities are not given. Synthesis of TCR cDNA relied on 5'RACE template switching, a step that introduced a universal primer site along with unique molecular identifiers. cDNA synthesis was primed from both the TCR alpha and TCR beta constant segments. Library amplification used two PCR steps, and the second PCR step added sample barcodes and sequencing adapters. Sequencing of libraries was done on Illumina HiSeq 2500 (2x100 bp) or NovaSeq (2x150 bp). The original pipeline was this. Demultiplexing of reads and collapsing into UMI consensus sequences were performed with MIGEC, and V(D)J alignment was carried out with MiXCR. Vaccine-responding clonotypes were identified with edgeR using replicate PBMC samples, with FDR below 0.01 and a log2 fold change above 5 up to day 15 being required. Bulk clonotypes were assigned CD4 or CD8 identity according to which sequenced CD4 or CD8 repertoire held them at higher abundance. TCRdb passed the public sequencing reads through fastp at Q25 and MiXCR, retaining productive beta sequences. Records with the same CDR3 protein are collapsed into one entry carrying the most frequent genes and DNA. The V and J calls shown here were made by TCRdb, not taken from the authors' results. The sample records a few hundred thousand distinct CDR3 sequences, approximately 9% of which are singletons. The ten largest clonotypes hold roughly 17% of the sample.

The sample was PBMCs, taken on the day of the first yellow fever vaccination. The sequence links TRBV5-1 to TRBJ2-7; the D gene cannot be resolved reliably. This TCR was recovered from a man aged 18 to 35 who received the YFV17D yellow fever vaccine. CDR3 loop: CASSLDPSSYEQYF. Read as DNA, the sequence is TGCGCCAGCAGCTTGGACCCGAGCTCCTACGAGCAGTACTTC.